This TCR beta chain derives from a study of blood T cell repertoires in COVID-19 (dated by TCRdb to the early 2020s). Broadly, across the study: Samples from collaborators originated in the United States, Italy and Spain and spanned both the acute and convalescent phases of COVID-19. HLA class I and class II types, where available, came from metadata supplied by the sample provider rather than from assay-based typing. The material from the prospective study consisted of cDNA or gDNA derived from T cells, B-cell-depleted T cells, or PBMCs. Deeply sampled blood TCRbeta repertoires from subjects exposed to, actively infected with, or recovered from COVID-19 were included in the dataset. The samples were drawn from the first 160 participants of the ongoing ImmuneRACE study and from some 1,300 subjects provided by 6 global collaborators. A freely available public database, intended as a resource for researchers studying the immune response to SARS-CoV-2, is where the repertoires were released. Sample metadata almost always included a de-identified subject ID, COVID-19 status, age in years and sex.

What the study reported, not specific to this receptor: The quantity of clinical and demographic metadata differed by source and by participant and was supplied without curation.

Participants in the prospective study were enrolled through a virtual design, were aged about 18 to 90 years, and lived in roughly 24 United States geographic areas. In the prospective study, participants were assigned to cohorts based on the clinical history participants reported in a screening survey and a study questionnaire. Recovered participants in ImmuneRACE Cohort 3 were defined as having two consecutive negative NP/OP PCR tests, clearance from a healthcare professional, or resolution of symptoms. Mobile phlebotomists in the prospective study collected whole blood, serum and a nasopharyngeal or oropharyngeal swab from every participant. Additional blood draws and questionnaires over a roughly two-month period could optionally be provided by prospective study participants. Before DNA extraction, blood samples from the prospective study were shipped at room temperature or frozen. The immunoSEQ Assay, a bias-controlled multiplex PCR, was used to amplify TCRbeta CDR3 regions from genomic DNA. Concerning the study's data processing: Within the assay, amplification of reference gene primers was used to estimate how many nucleated cells each sample contained. Sequence reads were collapsed and filtered to measure the absolute abundance of every unique TCRbeta CDR3 rearrangement. For each sample, productive Simpson clonality was calculated as the square root of Simpson's diversity index across productive rearrangements. Here the immuneACCESS table is served through TCRdb, limited to in-frame sequences with V and J called. Missing clones are a known gap in these copies; in checked studies unresolved V genes cover under half, and the rest lacks a known reason. V and J calls and clone size follow that table, whereas D and trimming were derived from the DNA. Present in this sample are approximately 160,000 clones, about 80% of which were seen just once. Jointly, the top ten make up 7.3% of the sample.

From a lookup of the germline V gene, CDR1 and CDR2 are LGHNA and YNFKEQ. V loses 0 bases at its end and J loses 7 bases; junction bases beyond the gene matches: 14. Counted from cysteine to phenylalanine, this CDR3 has 18 amino acids. The retained sequence is limited to the CDR3, 54 bases, with the frame set at the first base. This clone was observed a single time. This clone's antigen is unknown. One base away there is no much larger clone; base qualities are not given. The TCR comes from a man in his forties or fifties who had recovered from COVID-19. The chain is assembled from TRBV4-2 and TRBJ1-4, and 7 junctional nucleotides match TRBD1. Sequenced input: PBMCs or T cells enriched from blood (not recorded which). For the CDR3, the sequence is CASSQDPPAGGKGEKLFF. The nucleotide sequence reads as follows: TGTGCCAGCAGCCAAGACCCCCCGGCAGGGGGTAAGGGTGAAAAACTGTTTTTT.